Below, 9 T cell receptor beta chains from the same sample are listed, as sequenced in a study of OX40 agonist ivuxolimab in advanced cancers. Library method: the immunoSEQ multiplex PCR assay. TCRdb re-hosts the immuneACCESS table, in-frame sequences only. Its copies lack some clones; in the studies checked, an unresolved V gene accounts for under half of them, and the cause for the rest is not known. This sample lists approximately 35,000 clones; roughly 71% were detected once. Of the sample, 9.5% to 15% is held by the ten largest clones. Sequencing was performed on CD4+ or CD8+ T cells sorted from blood, taken in a trial of the OX40 agonist ivuxolimab. The receptors here all came from an adult with an advanced solid tumor such as melanoma, head and neck, liver or kidney cancer.

The chain uses TRBV13 and TRBJ2-3, with 8 bases that match TRBD2. This CDR3 spans 15 amino acids. The V gene end was trimmed by 1 base and the J gene end by 7 bases; junction bases not matched to a gene: 7. Germline V CDR1 and CDR2: PRHDT, FYEKMQ (reference sequence). The CDR3 is CASSLAGGPDHTQYF. CDR3 coding DNA: TGTGCCAGCAGCTTAGCGGGGGGGCCTGATCATACGCAGTATTTT.

About this clone itself: The same CDR3 also results from other DNA sequences found in this sample. The V call is TRBV5-6, the J call TRBJ1-5, with 8 bases that match TRBD1. Looked up from germline, CDR1 is SGHDT and CDR2 is YYEEEE. CDR3 length: 14 residues. V gave up 0 bases and J gave up 4 bases; unmatched junction bases: 0. In DNA form, the CDR3 reads TGTGCCAGCAGCTTGGACAGGGGGAATCAGCCCCAGCATTTT. Translating gives CASSLDRGNQPQHF.

In its sample, this clone was seen a few times. The chain employs TRBV6-1 and TRBJ1-1; D is ambiguous. CDR1 MNHNS and CDR2 SASEGT come from the germline V gene. This CDR3 comprises 13 residues. V was clipped by 3 bases and J by 3 bases, with 8 bases between them. DNA of the CDR3: TGTGCCAGCAGTGAGGAGGGCCACACTGAAGCTTTCTTT. It encodes CASSEEGHTEAFF.

This clone has more than one count but fewer than ten. The chain links TRBV5-1 to TRBJ2-7; D not certain. With 0 bases removed from V and 0 bases from J, the gap between germline ends came to 13 bases. This CDR3 is 16 amino acids long. Germline values: CDR1 SGHRS, CDR2 YFSETQ. The CDR3 DNA reads TGCGCCAGCAGCTTGGAGAGAGAGCCTAGCTCCTACGAGCAGTACTTC. This codes for CASSLEREPSSYEQYF.

This clone was counted between two and nine times. CDR3 nucleotides: TGTGCCAGCAGCTGGACAGGGGGCGTAGCTTTCTTT. Translated, it gives CASSWTGGVAFF. The chain is built from TRBV7-2 and TRBJ1-1; 11 positions agree with TRBD1. With V trimmed by 4 bases and J by 10 bases, 2 bases remained unmatched. CDR3 length: 12 residues. CDR1 and CDR2 (germline): SGHTA, FQGNSA.

The chain joins TRBV30 to TRBJ2-5; TRBD1 matches 7 bases. Germline lookup yields CDR1 GTSNPN and CDR2 SVGIG (reference sequence). The CDR3 covers 15 residues. The junction had 7 bases not matched to a gene; V was cut back by 2 bases and J by 1 base. The CDR3 protein is CAWSSPWDSQETQYF. The CDR3 bases are TGTGCCTGGAGTTCTCCTTGGGACAGCCAAGAGACCCAGTACTTC. Looking up the rest from reference TRBV30 and TRBJ2-5 gives the full variable domain: SQTIHQWPATLVQPVGSPLSLECTVEGTSNPNLYWYRQAAGRGLQLLFYSVGIGQISSEVPQNLSASRPQDRQFILSSKKLLLSDSGFYLCAWSSPWDSQETQYFGPGTRLLVL.

The chain uses TRBV2 and TRBJ1-1; 7 positions agree with TRBD1. The junction had 10 bases not matched to a gene; V was cut back by 6 bases and J by 3 bases. CDR3 size: 15 residues. Germline CDR1 and CDR2: SNHLY and FYNNEI. In nucleotides, the CDR3 is TGTGCCAGCAGCGTCACAAAGGACAGGTACACTGAAGCTTTCTTT. Encoded protein: CASSVTKDRYTEAFF.

As DNA, the CDR3 is TGTGCCAGCAGCAAAGAAGGGACCCCAAAGGCCTACGAGCAGTACGTC. It translates to CASSKEGTPKAYEQYV. V is TRBV21-1 and J is TRBJ2-7. TRBV21-1 is given as a pseudogene. The CDR3 has 16 amino acids.

This clone was detected only a few times. One end of the junction varies from germline; a read error may be responsible. The rearrangement joins TRBV11-2 to TRBJ1-2; D not resolved. CDR1 SGHAT and CDR2 FQNNGV come from the germline V gene. CDR3 length: 11 residues. The CDR3, as DNA: TGTGCCAGCAGCTTAGGAGGCAAATACCTCTTC. Its translation is CASSLGGKYLF.